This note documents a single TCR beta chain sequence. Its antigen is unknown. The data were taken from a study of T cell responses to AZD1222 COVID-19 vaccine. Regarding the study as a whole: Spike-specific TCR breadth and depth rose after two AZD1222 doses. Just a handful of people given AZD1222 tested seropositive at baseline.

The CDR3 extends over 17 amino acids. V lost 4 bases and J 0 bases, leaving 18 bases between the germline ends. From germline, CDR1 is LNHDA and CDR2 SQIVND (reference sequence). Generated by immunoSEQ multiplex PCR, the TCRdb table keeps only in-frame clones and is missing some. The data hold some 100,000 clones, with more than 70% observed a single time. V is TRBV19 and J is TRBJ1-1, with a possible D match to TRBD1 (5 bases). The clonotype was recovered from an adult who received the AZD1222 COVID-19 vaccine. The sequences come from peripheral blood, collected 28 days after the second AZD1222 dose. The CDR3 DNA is TGTGCCAGTAGTAGGGAGGACGGAGGACACATGAACACTGAAGCTTTCTTT. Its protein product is CASSREDGGHMNTEAFF.